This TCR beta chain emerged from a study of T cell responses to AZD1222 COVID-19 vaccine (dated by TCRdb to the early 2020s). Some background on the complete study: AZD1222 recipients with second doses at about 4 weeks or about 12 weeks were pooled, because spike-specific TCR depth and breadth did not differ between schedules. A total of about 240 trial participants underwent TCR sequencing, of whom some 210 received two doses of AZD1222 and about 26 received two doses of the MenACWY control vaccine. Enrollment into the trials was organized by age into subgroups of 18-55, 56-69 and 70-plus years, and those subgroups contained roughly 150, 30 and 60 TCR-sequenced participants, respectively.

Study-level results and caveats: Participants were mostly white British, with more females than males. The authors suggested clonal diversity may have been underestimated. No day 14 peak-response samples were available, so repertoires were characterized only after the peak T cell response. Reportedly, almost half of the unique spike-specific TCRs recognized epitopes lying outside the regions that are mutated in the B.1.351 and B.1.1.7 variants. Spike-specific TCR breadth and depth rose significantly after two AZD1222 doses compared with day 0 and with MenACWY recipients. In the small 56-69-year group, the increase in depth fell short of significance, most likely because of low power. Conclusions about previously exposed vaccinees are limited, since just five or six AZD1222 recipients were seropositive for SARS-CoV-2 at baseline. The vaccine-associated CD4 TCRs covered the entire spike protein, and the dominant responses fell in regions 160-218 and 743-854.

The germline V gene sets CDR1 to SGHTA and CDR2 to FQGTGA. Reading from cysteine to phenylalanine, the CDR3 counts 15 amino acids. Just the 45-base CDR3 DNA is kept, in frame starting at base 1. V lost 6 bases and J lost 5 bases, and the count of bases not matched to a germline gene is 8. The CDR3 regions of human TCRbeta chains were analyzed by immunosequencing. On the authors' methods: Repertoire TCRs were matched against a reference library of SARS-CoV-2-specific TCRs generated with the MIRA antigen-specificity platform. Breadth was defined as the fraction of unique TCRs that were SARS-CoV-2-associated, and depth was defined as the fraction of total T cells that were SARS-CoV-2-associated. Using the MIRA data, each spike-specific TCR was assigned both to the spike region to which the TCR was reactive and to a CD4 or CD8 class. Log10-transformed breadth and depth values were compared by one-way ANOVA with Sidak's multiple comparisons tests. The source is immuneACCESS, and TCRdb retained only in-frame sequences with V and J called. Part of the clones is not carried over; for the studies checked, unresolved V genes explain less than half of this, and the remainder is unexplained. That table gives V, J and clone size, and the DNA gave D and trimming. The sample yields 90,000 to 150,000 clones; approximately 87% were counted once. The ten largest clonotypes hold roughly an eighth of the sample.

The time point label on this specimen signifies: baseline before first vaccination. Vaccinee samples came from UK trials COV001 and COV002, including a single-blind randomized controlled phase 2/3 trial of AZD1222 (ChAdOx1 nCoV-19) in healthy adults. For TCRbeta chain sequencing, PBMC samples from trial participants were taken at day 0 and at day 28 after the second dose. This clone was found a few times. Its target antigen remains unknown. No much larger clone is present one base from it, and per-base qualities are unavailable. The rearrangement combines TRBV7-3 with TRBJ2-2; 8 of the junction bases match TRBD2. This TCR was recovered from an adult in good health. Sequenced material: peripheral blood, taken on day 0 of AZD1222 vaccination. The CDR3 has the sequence CASSSAGTSTGELFF. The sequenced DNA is TGTGCCAGCAGTTCCGCCGGGACTAGTACCGGGGAGCTGTTTTTT.